The clone carrying this T cell receptor beta chain was counted ten times or more. What it recognizes is unknown. RNA transcripts gave rise to amplified TCR beta CDR3 regions. The HTBI primer set was used in a first-round RT-PCR of the TCR CDR3. TCRdb called the multiplex PCR reads again in MiXCR, with one record for every CDR3 protein. The sample includes roughly 99,000 distinct CDR3 sequences, about 15% of them seen just once. This record belongs to a study of T cells in Graves' hyperthyroidism and ophthalmopathy. The study, taken as a whole, reports: Most thyroid-expanded clonotypes above 0.001 were also found in blood.

The CDR3 totals 14 residues. V lost 4 bases and J 3 bases, leaving 8 bases between the germline ends. The germline V gene encodes CDR1 KGHDR and CDR2 SFDVKD. Calling Graves' hyperthyroidism stable meant ophthalmopathy did not progress within 18 months. The diagnoses drew upon clinical symptoms, serum thyroxine and TRAb, thyroid ultrasound and orbital computed tomography. The sequenced material came from blood. The source of this sequence is a woman between 50 and 59 years old with Graves' hyperthyroidism. The chain uses TRBV24-1 and TRBJ2-2, with a weak D call TRBD1 (5 bases). CDR3 nucleotide sequence: TGTGCCACCAGTGACACACAGGACACCGGGGAGCTGTTTTTT. Amino acid sequence: CATSDTQDTGELFF.